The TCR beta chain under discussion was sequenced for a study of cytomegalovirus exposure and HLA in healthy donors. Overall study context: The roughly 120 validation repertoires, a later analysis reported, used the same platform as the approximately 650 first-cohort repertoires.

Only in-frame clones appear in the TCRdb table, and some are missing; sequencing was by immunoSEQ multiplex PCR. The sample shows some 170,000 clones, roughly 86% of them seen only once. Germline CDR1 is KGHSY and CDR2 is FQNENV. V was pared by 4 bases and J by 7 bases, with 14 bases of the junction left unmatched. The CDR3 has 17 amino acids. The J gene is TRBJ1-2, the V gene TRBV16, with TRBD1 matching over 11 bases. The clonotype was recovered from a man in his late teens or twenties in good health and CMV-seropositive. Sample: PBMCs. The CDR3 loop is CASSPTGRDRGISGYTF. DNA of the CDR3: TGTGCCAGCAGCCCCACCGGGCGGGACAGGGGGATTAGTGGCTACACCTTC.